There are a few counts of the clone carrying this TCR beta chain. Its antigen is unidentified. The CDR3 consists of 11 residues. Trimming stripped 5 bases from V and 9 bases from J, with 14 bases between. The germline V gene encodes CDR1 DFQATT and CDR2 SNEGSKA (reference sequence). The record originates from a study of CD8 T cells in ankylosing spondylitis. Study outcomes and limitations: A motif in TCR beta, a set of roughly eight highly homologous variants, appeared characteristic of ankylosing spondylitis blood. Researchers report that disease-linked clones proved CD8+ and relatively rare in peripheral blood. Prior literature has documented some motif variants in synovial fluid and blood from reactive arthritis.

Quantitative 5'-RACE with molecular barcodes produced the TCR beta libraries. TCRdb independently ran MiXCR on the 5' RACE reads; one entry per CDR3 protein. The data hold approximately 220,000 distinct CDR3 sequences, with roughly 24% observed a single time. The rearrangement joins TRBV20-1 to TRBJ2-7; weak D call: TRBD1 (5 bases). Sequenced: blood, either unsorted or a sorted T cell fraction (not recorded which). The clonotype was recovered from a male donor with ankylosing spondylitis or in good health (not recorded which). The CDR3, as DNA: TGCAGTGCTGATCAGGGTTCCGGGCAGTACTTC. Translating it yields CSADQGSGQYF.